This TCR beta chain stems from a study of blood T cell repertoires in COVID-19. Study information: Sites across the United States, Italy and Spain contributed samples from acute and convalescent COVID-19. In each case, the material was cDNA or gDNA derived from T cells, B-cell-depleted T cells, or PBMCs.

Method: immunoSEQ multiplex PCR; TCRdb's copy keeps in-frame clones and lacks some. The data show about 500,000 clones, about 89% seen once. The ends were cut back, 7 bases at V and 11 bases at J, with 14 bases in the middle. The V gene's germline CDR1 is MNHEY and CDR2 SVGAGI. The length of the CDR3 is 11 residues. The receptor was isolated from a woman between 45 and 65 years old with COVID-19, enrolled during active disease. The specimen was peripheral blood. The chain recombines TRBV6-5 with TRBJ1-1; a possible D gene is TRBD1 (5 bases). CDR3 bases: TGTGCCAGCATGGTGGGGCTTGGGGCTTTCTTT. This sequence encodes CASMVGLGAFF.